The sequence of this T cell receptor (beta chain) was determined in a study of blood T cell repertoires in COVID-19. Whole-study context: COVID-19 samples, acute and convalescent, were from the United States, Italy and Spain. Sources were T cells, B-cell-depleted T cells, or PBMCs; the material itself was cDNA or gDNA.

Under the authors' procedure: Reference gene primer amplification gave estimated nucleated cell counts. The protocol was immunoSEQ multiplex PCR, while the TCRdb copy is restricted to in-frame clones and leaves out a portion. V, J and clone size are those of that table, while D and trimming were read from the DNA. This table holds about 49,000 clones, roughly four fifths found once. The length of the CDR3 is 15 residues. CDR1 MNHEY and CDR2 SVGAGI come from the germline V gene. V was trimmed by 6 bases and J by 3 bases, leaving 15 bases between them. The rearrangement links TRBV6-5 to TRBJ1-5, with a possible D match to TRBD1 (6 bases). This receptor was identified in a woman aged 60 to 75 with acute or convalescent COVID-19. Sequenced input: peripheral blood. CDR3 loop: CASRGTSVLNQPQHF. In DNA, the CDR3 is TGTGCCAGCAGAGGGACATCCGTCCTCAATCAGCCCCAGCATTTT.